The entry below describes one T cell receptor (beta chain). This sample was taken from a study of T cell responses to AZD1222 COVID-19 vaccine. Only in-frame clones appear in the TCRdb table, and some are missing; sequencing was by immunoSEQ multiplex PCR. The sample consists of approximately 67,000 clones, under 90% of them appearing once. CDR1 and CDR2 (germline): SGHTS, YDEGEE. Trimming stripped 4 bases from V and 8 bases from J, with 10 bases between. The CDR3 has 12 residues. The V call is TRBV5-8, the J call TRBJ2-4; D not resolved. This specimen was peripheral blood, taken on day 0 of AZD1222 vaccination. The source is an adult in good health. The CDR3 DNA follows: TGTGCCAGCAGCCCCTTCTTGGACATTCAGTACTTC. This codes for CASSPFLDIQYF.